This TCR beta chain was identified during a study of shared clonotypes between healthy human individuals. The V and J ends lost 4 bases and 9 bases, in that order; junction bases with no gene match: 16. The CDR3 is made up of 16 amino acids. Germline V CDR1 and CDR2: MNHNS, SASEGT. As concerns this clone: Its target is unknown.

The protocol was immunoSEQ multiplex PCR, while the TCRdb copy is restricted to in-frame clones and leaves out a portion. The repertoire holds roughly 2,300,000 clones, with roughly 92% as singletons. Overall study results and limits: Estimated clonotype richness was generally higher in naive than memory subsets.

The material sequenced was naive CD4+ T cells from PBMCs. Subset described: CD45RA+ positively selected. The origin of this receptor is a man aged 18 to 30 in good health. Some clones in this sample may be carry-over from other donors' samples. The chain links TRBV6-1 to TRBJ2-7, with 9 bases aligning to TRBD1. The CDR3: CASSGSTGQGTPGQYF. CDR3 bases: TGTGCCAGCAGTGGATCAACAGGACAGGGGACCCCTGGGCAGTACTTC.